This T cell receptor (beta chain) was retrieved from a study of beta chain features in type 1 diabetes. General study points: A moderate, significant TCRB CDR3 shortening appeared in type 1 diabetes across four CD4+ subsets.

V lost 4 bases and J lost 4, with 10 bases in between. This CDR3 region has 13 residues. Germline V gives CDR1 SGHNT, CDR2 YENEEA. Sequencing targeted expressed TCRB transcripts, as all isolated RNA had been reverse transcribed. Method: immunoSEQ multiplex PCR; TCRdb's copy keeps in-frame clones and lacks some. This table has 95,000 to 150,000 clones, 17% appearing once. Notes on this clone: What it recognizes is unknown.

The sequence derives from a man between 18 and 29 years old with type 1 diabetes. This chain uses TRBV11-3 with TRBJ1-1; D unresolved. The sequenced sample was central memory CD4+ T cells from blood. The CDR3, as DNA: TGTGCCAGCAGCTCTGGTAGGATCACTGAAGCTTTCTTT. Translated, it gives CASSSGRITEAFF.